One sample yielded the 19 T cell receptor beta chains listed below, sequenced in a study of Ad26.COV2.S vaccination and SARS-CoV-2 variants. Treatment given: around 19 received Ad26.COV2.S at low or high dose, single or two shots; 5 received placebo; per-sample allocation not given. Sampling occurred on day 63 after the first vaccine or placebo injection. Only in-frame clones appear in the TCRdb table, and some are missing; sequencing was by immunoSEQ multiplex PCR. In the table there are 450,000 to 550,000 clones, roughly nine tenths of which are singletons. This material consisted of peripheral blood, taken in a trial of Ad26.COV2.S vaccine versus placebo. The receptors derive from a person between 18 and 65 years old who received the Ad26.COV2.S COVID-19 vaccine or a placebo.

V and J are TRBV11-2 and TRBJ2-7, with TRBD1 matching over 11 bases. The germline gives CDR1 SGHAT, CDR2 FQNNGV. Losses at the gene ends were 1 base for V and 1 base for J; bases not matched to a gene: 3. The CDR3 loop spans 16 amino acids. The CDR3 region is CASSLAGTGGSYEQYF. The CDR3 DNA sequence: TGTGCCAGCAGCTTAGCTGGGACAGGGGGTTCCTACGAGCAGTACTTC.

V usage is TRBV4-3 and J usage is TRBJ2-3; no reliable D call. This CDR3 has 17 residues. V lost 3 bases and J 0 bases, leaving 16 bases between the germline ends. The germline CDR1 and CDR2 sequences are LGHNA and YSLEER. This chain's CDR3 is CASSHLNSQPSTDTQYF. In DNA, the CDR3 is TGCGCCAGCAGCCATCTTAATAGCCAACCTAGCACAGATACGCAGTATTTT.

This chain links TRBV6-1 with TRBJ1-4; D uncertain. With 3 bases removed from V and 4 bases from J, the gap between germline ends came to 12 bases. The CDR3 covers 15 residues. CDR1 and CDR2 from the germline V gene are MNHNS and SASEGT. CDR3 nucleotides: TGTGCCAGCAGTGAGCGTCCTCCCGTTAATGAAAAACTGTTTTTT. Protein sequence: CASSERPPVNEKLFF.

This clone has just one count. The chain recombines TRBV28 with TRBJ1-3, with a possible D match to TRBD1 (5 bases). Germline lookup yields CDR1 MDHEN and CDR2 SYDVKM. V gave up 5 bases and J gave up 0 bases, with 14 bases separating them. The CDR3 runs 16 residues. The CDR3 DNA is TGTGCCAGCAGTGGAGGGGACGTCGTCTCTGGAAACACCATATATTTT. Translation: CASSGGDVVSGNTIYF.

The chain joins TRBV6-5 to TRBJ2-7, with D tentatively TRBD1 (6 bases). V gave up 4 bases and J gave up 5 bases, with 21 bases separating them. This CDR3 is built from 16 residues. Germline CDR1 reads MNHEY; CDR2 reads SVGAGI. The CDR3 reads CASSFQPLTGLHEQYF. The CDR3 nucleotides are TGTGCCAGCAGTTTCCAACCGCTCACAGGGCTCCACGAGCAGTACTTC.

The CDR3 nucleotides are TGTGCCAGCACAAGGACAGGGGTGAATGAAAAACTGTTTTTT. Its translation is CASTRTGVNEKLFF. The chain joins TRBV28 to TRBJ1-4; 9 bases line up with TRBD1. The CDR3 has 14 amino acids. Germline assignment: CDR1 MDHEN and CDR2 SYDVKM. V dropped 7 bases and J dropped 5; count of bases not matched to a gene: 5.

V usage is TRBV18 and J usage is TRBJ1-1; 9 positions match TRBD1. Germline lookup yields CDR1 KGHSH and CDR2 LQKENI. The V segment lost 5 bases and the J segment 0 bases; nucleotides outside the gene matches: 7. This CDR3 comprises 16 residues. CDR3 coding DNA: TGTGCCAGCTCAGGAGGGACAGGGAATATGAACACTGAAGCTTTCTTT. It encodes CASSGGTGNMNTEAFF.

This clone was observed a few times. The chain is built from TRBV19 and TRBJ2-7; 8 nucleotides match TRBD2. The CDR3 spans 18 residues. CDR1 LNHDA and CDR2 SQIVND come from the germline V gene (reference sequence). The trim removed 2 bases at V and 0 bases at J, leaving 12 bases unmatched. The CDR3 loop is CASSITGIAGPFSYEQYF. The CDR3, as DNA: TGTGCCAGTAGTATAACTGGAATAGCGGGACCTTTCTCCTACGAGCAGTACTTC.

The gene calls are TRBV5-1 and TRBJ2-7, with D possibly TRBD2 on 6 matching bases. The germline V gene encodes CDR1 SGHRS and CDR2 YFSETQ. The V end was cut by 5 bases, the J end by 0 bases, with 9 bases between. This CDR3 is built from 13 residues. The CDR3 is CASRWEDSYEQYF. The DNA for the CDR3 is TGCGCCAGCAGGTGGGAGGACTCCTACGAGCAGTACTTC.

The V and J genes are TRBV5-1 and TRBJ2-5, with TRBD2 identical over 12 bases. Germline lookup yields CDR1 SGHRS and CDR2 YFSETQ. There are 17 residues in the CDR3. V gave up 0 bases and J gave up 4 bases; unmatched junction bases: 7. In DNA, the CDR3 is TGCGCCAGCAGCTTGGGATTAGGACTAGCGGGAAGAGAGACCCAGTACTTC. Protein: CASSLGLGLAGRETQYF.

This clone was seen a few times. The rearrangement uses TRBV30 and TRBJ1-5; D possibly corresponds to TRBD1 (5 bases). The CDR3 covers 13 residues. The V gene lost 3 bases and the J gene lost 3 bases, with 9 bases spanning the gap. The germline CDR1 and CDR2 sequences are GTSNPN and SVGIG (reference sequence). The CDR3 DNA is TGTGCCTGGAGGCCCGGGGCCAATCAGCCCCAGCATTTT. Translation gives CAWRPGANQPQHF.

The count of this clone is one. The chain uses TRBV6-5 and TRBJ1-3; D call uncertain. CDR1 is MNHEY and CDR2 is SVGAGI in the germline V gene. CDR3 length: 11 residues. Trimming stripped 8 bases from V and 2 bases from J, with 4 bases between. The CDR3 is CASRTGNTIYF. Here the CDR3 DNA reads TGTGCCAGCCGCACTGGAAACACCATATATTTT.

The CDR3 loop is CASSPRDRGILSTDTQYF. The CDR3 coding sequence is TGCGCCAGCAGCCCCCGGGACAGGGGGATTCTTAGCACAGATACGCAGTATTTT. The chain links TRBV4-3 to TRBJ2-3; TRBD1 aligns across 11 bases. CDR1 and CDR2 (germline): LGHNA, YSLEER. V gave up 4 bases and J gave up 0 bases; unmatched junction bases: 9. The CDR3 covers 18 residues.

The chain is built from TRBV4-3 and TRBJ1-2; D remains unclear. V was pared by 0 bases and J by 6 bases, with 14 bases between. The CDR3 spans 15 residues. Germline V gives CDR1 LGHNA, CDR2 YSLEER. CDR3 sequence: CASSQDRRGLDGYTF. CDR3 bases: TGCGCCAGCAGCCAAGATCGGCGAGGTCTGGATGGCTACACCTTC.

The chain has TRBV6-5 and TRBJ2-7; D remains ambiguous. Trimming stripped 2 bases from V and 2 bases from J, with 10 bases between. The CDR3 is 14 amino acids. Germline lookup yields CDR1 MNHEY and CDR2 SVGAGI. For the CDR3, the DNA is TGTGCCAGCAGTTACAGGGTCTCCGCCTACGAGCAGTACTTC. Its translation is CASSYRVSAYEQYF.

A remark on this clone: The DNA is omitted, as the CDR3 cannot be located on it reliably, and the CDR3 follows TCRdb's listing. The genes are TRBV5-1 and TRBJ1-1. Germline CDR1 reads SGHRS; CDR2 reads YFSETQ. 16 amino acids form the CDR3, both terminal residues included. CDR3: CASSVGQAPGTTKLSF.

Details on this clone: The sample holds other DNA sequences that translate to the same CDR3. The chain joins TRBV2 to TRBJ2-5; D remains unclear. Germline V gene lookup returns CDR1 SNHLY and CDR2 FYNNEI. The CDR3 contains 11 residues. Trimming stripped 3 bases from V and 4 bases from J, with 3 bases between. CDR3 DNA: TGTGCCAGCAGTGACAGAGAGACCCAGTACTTC. Encoded protein: CASSDRETQYF.

This rearrangement joins TRBV27 to TRBJ2-2, with 13 bases aligning to TRBD2. Germline CDR1 reads MNHEY; CDR2 reads SMNVEV (reference sequence). The CDR3 has 18 amino acids. The V and J ends lost 2 bases and 1 base, in that order; junction bases with no gene match: 4. The CDR3 DNA follows: TGTGCCAGCAGTTTACGAGGGACTAGCGGGGTGAACACCGGGGAGCTGTTTTTT. Protein sequence: CASSLRGTSGVNTGELFF.

In regard to this clone: Other DNA sequences in the same sample also yield this CDR3. The J gene is TRBJ1-6, the V gene TRBV6-5, with D perhaps matching TRBD1 (6 bases). The ends were cut back, 0 bases at V and 7 bases at J, with 10 bases in the middle. Per the germline V gene, CDR1 is MNHEY and CDR2 is SVGAGI. This CDR3 is built from 15 residues. The CDR3 region is CASSYSVGGNSPLHF. The CDR3, as DNA: TGTGCCAGCAGTTACTCCGTAGGGGGGAATTCACCCCTCCACTTT.